One and the same sample provided the 19 T cell receptor beta chains below, sequenced in a study of naive and memory T cell subsets. Two oligonucleotides, mixed equimolar, formed the beta constant-region primer covering TRBC1 and TRBC2. Ligated cDNA was amplified by four rounds of PCR with nested alpha and beta constant-region primers and SP2. TCRdb fed the UMI-ligation and nested PCR reads into MiXCR, producing one record per CDR3 protein. This sample has about 120,000 distinct CDR3 sequences; over 30% occur once, and the top ten carry approximately 0.9%. Sequenced material: central memory CD4+ T cells from blood. Every receptor here comes from a human donor in good health.

Ten or more counts support this clonotype. The chain recombines TRBV29-1 with TRBJ2-3; possible D gene TRBD1, 6 bases. The V and J ends lost 1 base and 2 bases respectively, with 7 bases between them. The CDR3 is made up of 13 amino acids. Per the germline V gene, CDR1 is SQVTM and CDR2 is ANQGSEA. The chain's CDR3 is CSVEGQDTDTQYF. The CDR3, as DNA: TGCAGCGTTGAAGGACAGGACACAGATACGCAGTATTTT.

The gene calls are TRBV5-1 and TRBJ2-1; no clear D gene. Trimming pared 0 bases from V and 0 bases from J, leaving 16 bases between. Germline CDR1 and CDR2: SGHRS and YFSETQ. The CDR3 has 18 residues. The CDR3 nucleotides are TGCGCCAGCAGCTTGGGCTTAAAACCACTCGACTCCTACAATGAGCAGTTCTTC. Translated: CASSLGLKPLDSYNEQFF.

The chain combines TRBV10-1 with TRBJ2-3, with TRBD2 as a possible D gene (6 bases). CDR1 and CDR2 (germline): WNHNN, SYGVQD (reference sequence). This CDR3 spans 15 amino acids. V was shortened by 2 bases and J by 4 bases, with 13 bases between the two germline ends. The CDR3: CASSEALRDPDTQYF. CDR3 DNA sequence: TGCGCCAGCAGTGAGGCTTTGCGGGACCCAGATACGCAGTATTTT.

This clonotype was detected only a few times. J is TRBJ1-1 and V is TRBV12-3 or TRBV12-4; tentative D call: TRBD1 (5 bases). The V and J ends lost 5 bases and 2 bases respectively, with 15 bases between them. The CDR3 has 15 amino acids. Here the CDR3 reads CASSRQHTGNTEAFF. The CDR3 DNA reads TGTGCCAGCAGTCGACAGCATACGGGTAACACTGAAGCTTTCTTT.

This clonotype showed up just a few times. This rearrangement joins TRBV12-3 or TRBV12-4 to TRBJ2-7; 7 bases match TRBD1. V lost 8 bases to trimming and J lost 4 bases; unmatched junction nucleotides: 11. This CDR3 contains 14 residues. The CDR3 coding sequence is TGTGCCAGCCGCATAAGAACAGGGGCTTACGAGCAGTACTTC. Amino acid sequence: CASRIRTGAYEQYF.

The sample holds a few counts of this clonotype. J is TRBJ2-7 and V is TRBV15; TRBD1 aligns across 8 bases. This CDR3 has 16 amino acids. V dropped 0 bases and J dropped 6; count of bases not matched to a gene: 10. Germline CDR1 reads LNHNV; CDR2 reads YYDKDF (reference sequence). CDR3 DNA: TGTGCCACCAGCAGAGATTTAGTTGCAGGGGGCGTCGAGCAGTACTTC. Translating gives CATSRDLVAGGVEQYF.

J is TRBJ1-2 and V is TRBV29-1, with D possibly being TRBD1 (5 bases). V was cut by 3 bases and J by 9 bases, with 11 bases left in between. CDR1 is SQVTM, CDR2 ANQGSEA, per germline. The CDR3 is made up of 11 amino acids. DNA for the CDR3: TGCAGCGTTGAGGATAGACAGAGCTACACCTTC. Its protein is CSVEDRQSYTF.

This clonotype was counted between two and nine times. The chain combines TRBV7-9 with TRBJ2-3; D uncertain. V was cut by 4 bases and J by 2 bases, with 7 bases left in between. CDR1 is SEHNR, CDR2 FQNEAQ, per germline (reference sequence). This CDR3 has 13 amino acids. The CDR3 region is CASSSTATDTQYF. In DNA, the CDR3 is TGTGCCAGCAGCTCTACAGCCACAGATACGCAGTATTTT.

The chain has TRBV7-4 and TRBJ2-7; D uncertain. Trimming cost V 2 bases and J 1 base, with 18 bases left between them. Germline CDR1 is SGHVT and CDR2 is SQSDAQ. The CDR3 runs 17 residues. The CDR3 sequence is CASSLRPSGSSSYEQYF. In DNA form, the CDR3 reads TGTGCCAGCAGCTTACGGCCTTCCGGGTCCAGTTCCTACGAGCAGTACTTC.

This clonotype was detected only once. The chain joins TRBV11-2 to TRBJ2-3, with 10 bases matching TRBD2. V gave up 2 bases and J gave up 4 bases; unmatched junction bases: 3. Germline V gene lookup returns CDR1 SGHAT and CDR2 FQNNGV. The length of the CDR3 is 15 residues. The CDR3 region has the DNA TGTGCCAGCAGCTTAAATAGCGGGAGGTCAGATACGCAGTATTTT. Translation gives CASSLNSGRSDTQYF.

This chain uses TRBV20-1 with TRBJ1-4, with TRBD1 matching over 8 bases. From germline, CDR1 is DFQATT and CDR2 SNEGSKA (reference sequence). The CDR3 is 13 residues long. The J segment lost 7 bases and the V segment lost 5 bases, leaving 6 bases of the junction unmatched. For the CDR3, the DNA is TGCAGTGCTCAGGACAGGGTACCTGAAAAACTGTTTTTT. This translates into CSAQDRVPEKLFF.

This sequence joins TRBV20-1 and TRBJ2-1, with 8 nucleotides matching TRBD2. The CDR3 has 16 residues. V gave up 5 bases and J gave up 6 bases; unmatched junction bases: 15. The germline gives CDR1 DFQATT, CDR2 SNEGSKA (reference sequence). CDR3 region: CSALRPGGRSGNEQFF. DNA for the CDR3: TGCAGTGCTCTCCGCCCGGGAGGGCGATCGGGCAATGAGCAGTTCTTC.

The rearrangement uses TRBV9 and TRBJ2-3; unclear D gene. The germline gives CDR1 SGDLS, CDR2 YYNGEE. The CDR3 runs 14 residues. Between the trimmed V and J ends, which lost 0 bases and 0 bases, there was a span of 5 bases. The chain's CDR3 is CASSVGASTDTQYF. The CDR3 DNA follows: TGTGCCAGCAGCGTAGGGGCGAGCACAGATACGCAGTATTTT.

The rearrangement joins TRBV20-1 to TRBJ2-3, with 9 bases that match TRBD2. Unmatched junction bases numbered 4, after V lost 3 bases and J lost 0 bases. The CDR3 loop spans 15 amino acids. The germline gives CDR1 DFQATT, CDR2 SNEGSKA (reference sequence). This chain's CDR3 is CSARKTSGSTDTQYF. The CDR3 DNA sequence: TGCAGTGCTAGGAAGACTAGCGGCAGCACAGATACGCAGTATTTT.

The V call is TRBV11-2, the J call TRBJ2-1; the D gene is possibly TRBD1 (6 bases). Germline values: CDR1 SGHAT, CDR2 FQNNGV. The CDR3 extends over 15 amino acids. Trimming cost V 5 bases and J 6 bases, with 17 bases left between them. The CDR3 here is CASSVGGTGFNEQFF. The CDR3 nucleotides read TGTGCCAGCAGCGTCGGCGGAACAGGGTTCAATGAGCAGTTCTTC.

The chain carries TRBV3-1 and TRBJ1-1; 8 bases line up with TRBD1. This CDR3 is 12 amino acids long. Germline lookup yields CDR1 LGHDT and CDR2 YNNKEL (reference sequence). The J segment lost 10 bases and the V segment lost 5 bases, leaving 6 bases of the junction unmatched. The CDR3 region is CASSKQGAGAFF. The DNA for the CDR3 is TGTGCCAGCAGCAAGCAGGGGGCGGGAGCTTTCTTT.

This clonotype has a handful of counts. The gene calls are TRBV12-3 or TRBV12-4 and TRBJ2-1; D may be TRBD1 (6 bases). Trimming took off 5 bases at V and 0 bases at J, with 11 bases between the two ends. The CDR3 length is 15 residues. Here the CDR3 reads CASSPQGASYNEQFF. CDR3 coding DNA: TGTGCCAGCAGTCCACAGGGAGCCTCCTACAATGAGCAGTTCTTC.

This clonotype has only a few counts. CDR3 DNA: TGCAGTGCTAGATCCCATAGCGGGAGCTCCTACAATGAGCAGTTCTTC. Amino acids: CSARSHSGSSYNEQFF. The rearrangement links TRBV20-1 to TRBJ2-1; 9 nucleotides agree with TRBD2. Germline V gives CDR1 DFQATT, CDR2 SNEGSKA (reference sequence). This CDR3 spans 16 amino acids. V lost 2 bases and J lost 0; bases outside the gene matches: 5.

The chain is built from TRBV29-1 and TRBJ2-2; no clear D. V shed 3 bases and J shed 1 base, with 3 bases lying between them. This CDR3 has 12 residues. Germline V gene sequence: CDR1 SQVTM, CDR2 ANQGSEA. The CDR3 loop is CSVEGNTGELFF. DNA of the CDR3: TGCAGCGTTGAGGGGAACACCGGGGAGCTGTTTTTT.